These 5 T cell receptor beta chains originate from one sample sequenced in a study of blood T cells in healthy people across ages. A second PCR of roughly 7 to 11 cycles used a sample-barcoded 5' primer and a J-beta primer mix. TCRdb ran MiXCR on the 5' RACE reads and lists one entry per CDR3 protein. The sample consists of some 760,000 distinct CDR3 sequences, approximately 25% of them appearing once. In addition, the sample was reused for a study of T cells of mothers and their children.

The sequenced sample consisted of blood. These receptors originate from a boy aged 5-17 years in good health.

The chain combines TRBV28 with TRBJ2-3; a possible D gene is TRBD1 (5 bases). The CDR3 has 16 amino acids. V lost 6 bases and J lost 3, with 19 bases in between. Per the germline V gene, CDR1 is MDHEN and CDR2 is SYDVKM. CDR3 sequence (DNA): TGTGCCAGCAGGTCAGGGTCCGTGCCGGAAACAGATACGCAGTATTTT. It specifies CASRSGSVPETDTQYF.

The chain couples TRBV3-1 to TRBJ2-1; 10 positions match TRBD2. Germline CDR1 and CDR2: LGHDT and YNNKEL (reference sequence). The CDR3 is 16 residues long. V trimming: 8 bases; J trimming: 0 bases; junction bases outside the gene matches: 7. CDR3 DNA sequence: TGTGCCAGCCTACCTTCTAGCGGGAGCTCCTACAATGAGCAGTTCTTC. Protein product: CASLPSSGSSYNEQFF.

The rearrangement joins TRBV20-1 to TRBJ2-1, with a weak D call TRBD1 (5 bases). V was shortened by 6 bases and J by 0 bases, with 12 bases between the two germline ends. This CDR3 is built from 14 residues. CDR1 and CDR2 (germline): DFQATT, SNEGSKA (reference sequence). The CDR3, as DNA: TGCAGTGCCTACGGGCAGGGCTCCTACAATGAGCAGTTCTTC. As protein: CSAYGQGSYNEQFF.

In its sample, this clonotype was seen a few times. V gene TRBV3-1 combines with J gene TRBJ2-7; D not resolved. Germline V gene sequence: CDR1 LGHDT, CDR2 YNNKEL (reference sequence). Trimming stripped 0 bases from V and 1 base from J, with 7 bases between. CDR3 size: 14 residues. DNA of the CDR3: TGTGCCAGCAGCCAAGATACTCGGTCCTACGAGCAGTACTTC. Protein: CASSQDTRSYEQYF.

The rearrangement joins TRBV29-1 to TRBJ2-2; D is tentatively TRBD1 or TRBD2 (5 bases each). Germline V gene data show CDR1 as SQVTM and CDR2 as ANQGSEA. The CDR3 totals 12 residues. The CDR3 coding sequence is TGCACCTACCGGGACAACACCGGGGAGCTGTTTTTT. It specifies CTYRDNTGELFF.